The source of this T cell receptor beta chain is a study of T cells in localized non-small cell lung cancer. Study results and caveats: There was an association of higher blood T cell density with longer overall survival. Turning up in adjacent lung were a median around 50 of the top 100 tumor clones. Since sequencing was restricted to only one region of the tumor, intratumor heterogeneity remains a possibility. Tumor showed lower T cell clonality than uninvolved adjacent lung, where it was highest.

Generated by immunoSEQ multiplex PCR, the TCRdb table keeps only in-frame clones and is missing some. Of tens of thousands of clones detected, roughly 90% appear once; the ten largest clones hold 0.95% to 1.3%. Trimming took 0 bases from V and 1 from J, leaving 9 bases between them. The CDR3 covers 15 residues. The germline gives CDR1 MNHEY, CDR2 SMNVEV (reference sequence). In regard to this clone: Its antigen is still unknown.

The sequence came from a woman aged 35 to 70 with stage I lung adenocarcinoma. The chain employs TRBV27 and TRBJ1-1, with a possible D match to TRBD1 (5 bases). The sample here was peripheral blood, taken before any cancer treatment. As DNA, the CDR3 is TGTGCCAGCAGTTTATCCGGGGCCGGGAACACTGAAGCTTTCTTT. Its translation is CASSLSGAGNTEAFF.